A selection of T cell receptor beta chains follows, all from one sample in a study of cytomegalovirus exposure and HLA in healthy donors. Produced via immunoSEQ multiplex PCR; TCRdb's table is partial and in-frame only. The sample includes about 170,000 clones, roughly 79% of them seen just once. Sequencing was performed on PBMCs. Receptor source: a woman aged 18 to 35 in good health and CMV-seropositive. Both conserved end residues are part of each CDR3. A D gene is named only where the DNA matches it firmly. Clone size, where shown, is once, few, many, or a class for clones that have expanded.

NA,TRBJ1-1,TRBV19,NA,TGTGCCAGTAGTTTCGGGGTTGGAACTGAAGCTTTCTTT,CASSFGVGTEAFF
TRBD1,TRBJ1-2,TRBV2,few,TGTGCCAGCACCGGGACCAGGGGGCGCGACTATGGCTACACCTTC,CASTGTRGRDYGYTF
NA,TRBJ1-2,TRBV30,NA,TGTGCCTGGACTAAAAAGGCCTCAGGACCACTAGACTATGGCTACACCTTC,CAWTKKASGPLDYGYTF
NA,TRBJ2-1,TRBV7-6,NA,TGTGCCAGCAGTCCCGTGGGGGCGAATGAGCAGTTCTTC,CASSPVGANEQFF
TRBD1,TRBJ1-2,TRBV25-1,NA,TGTGCCAGCAGTGATCCGGGACAGGGAAACTATGGCTACACCTTC,CASSDPGQGNYGYTF
NA,TRBJ1-3,TRBV6-6,NA,TGTGCCAGCAGTCCGGGCGGGCGGGTCAAATATTTT,CASSPGGRVKYF
NA,TRBJ2-5,TRBV5-6,NA,TGTGCCAGCAGCAGATTCACAGACCAAGAGACCCAGTACTTC,CASSRFTDQETQYF
NA,TRBJ1-5,TRBV4-3,NA,TGCGCCAGCAGCCTCCATAGCAATCAGCCCCAGCATTTT,CASSLHSNQPQHF
NA,TRBJ2-3,TRBV6-5,NA,TGTGCCAGCAGACCCGGTTCAGCGGTAGATACGCAGTATTTT,CASRPGSAVDTQYF
TRBD1,TRBJ1-1,TRBV6-5,NA,TGTGCCAGCAGTTTTGACAGGGGCTGGCCAAACACTGAAGCTTTCTTT,CASSFDRGWPNTEAFF
NA,TRBJ2-7,TRBV7-9,NA,TGTGCCAGCAGCTTCGGCGGCTGGGACGAGCAGTACTTC,CASSFGGWDEQYF
TRBD1,TRBJ2-7,TRBV5-4,NA,TGTGCCAGCAGTAACAGGGGATCCTACGAGCAGTACTTC,CASSNRGSYEQYF
NA,TRBJ2-7,TRBV13,NA,TGTGCCAGCAGCTTAGGGGGTCAGGCCGGCGAGCAGTACTTC,CASSLGGQAGEQYF
TRBD2,TRBJ2-5,TRBV9,NA,TGTGCCAGCAGCGCCTTTAGCGGGGAGGGAGAGACCCAGTACTTC,CASSAFSGEGETQYF
NA,TRBJ1-2,TRBV10-3,NA,TGTGCCGCCACAGGCCAGGGTGCAGGGTATGGCTACACCTTC,CAATGQGAGYGYTF
NA,TRBJ2-2,TRBV6-6,few,TGTGCCAGCAGTTACTCGAAGGGGCCCGCCGGGGAGCTGTTTTTT,CASSYSKGPAGELFF
TRBD2,TRBJ2-3,TRBV28,NA,TGTGCCAGCATCCCGGGGGGCCTAGCGGGGGCTAGCACAGATACGCAGTATTTT,CASIPGGLAGASTDTQYF
NA,TRBJ2-7,TRBV4-1,NA,TGCGCCAGCAGCCAAGATTATGGGGGGTCCTCCTACGAGCAGTACTTC,CASSQDYGGSSYEQYF
TRBD1,TRBJ1-1,TRBV7-8,NA,TGTGCCAGCAGCGACGGGACAGGGGTTGCTGAAGCTTTCTTT,CASSDGTGVAEAFF
NA,TRBJ2-2,TRBV28,NA,TGTGCCAGCAGTACCCCACCCACGGGGACCGGGGAGCTGTTTTTT,CASSTPPTGTGELFF
NA,TRBJ2-1,TRBV7-2,NA,TGTGCCAGCAGCCTCGACAGATACAATGAGCAGTTCTTC,CASSLDRYNEQFF
TRBD2,TRBJ2-1,TRBV19,NA,TGTGCCAGTAGTGTAAGCGGGGGGTCATACAATGAGCAGTTCTTC,CASSVSGGSYNEQFF
TRBD1,TRBJ1-1,TRBV7-9,NA,TGTGCCAGCAGCTCTGACAGGGGGCCCACTGAAGCTTTCTTT,CASSSDRGPTEAFF
TRBD2,TRBJ2-5,TRBV25-1,NA,TGTGCCAGCAGCGGACTAGCGGGGGAAGAGACCCAGTACTTC,CASSGLAGEETQYF
NA,TRBJ1-5,TRBV11-2,NA,TGTGCCAGCAGCTTAGACAGAAATCAGCCCCAGCATTTT,CASSLDRNQPQHF
TRBD2,TRBJ2-7,TRBV4-1,NA,TGCGCCAGCAGCCAAGTCTTAGCGGGGGAGTCCTACGAGCAGTACTTC,CASSQVLAGESYEQYF
TRBD1,TRBJ2-1,TRBV19,NA,TGTGCCAGTAGTGACCCGGGACAGGGGACGAATGAGCAGTTCTTC,CASSDPGQGTNEQFF
TRBD1,TRBJ1-4,TRBV28,once,TGTGCCAGCAGTTTCCCCCTCAGGGGCAGGGGGCGGGAAAAACTGTTTTTT,CASSFPLRGRGREKLFF
TRBD2,TRBJ2-1,TRBV5-1,NA,TGCGCCAGCAGCTTGATCCAGCGGGGGGGCGAGCAGTTCTTC,CASSLIQRGGEQFF
NA,TRBJ2-1,TRBV7-6,NA,TGTGCCAGCAGCCCGAGAACAGGGAACCCCTACAATGAGCAGTTCTTC,CASSPRTGNPYNEQFF
NA,TRBJ1-1,TRBV5-4,NA,TGTGCCAGCAGCTTGGACAGCCGAAGGTACACTGAAGCTTTCTTT,CASSLDSRRYTEAFF
NA,TRBJ1-2,TRBV7-8,NA,TGTGCCAGCAGCTTAGGGGCAGCGGACTATGGCTACACCTTC,CASSLGAADYGYTF
TRBD1,TRBJ2-5,TRBV12-5,NA,TGTGCTAGTGGTGACAGGGGCGAGACCCAGTACTTC,CASGDRGETQYF